This T cell receptor beta chain originates from a study of cytomegalovirus exposure and HLA in healthy donors. General study points: Many donors carried some public TCRs, although rarity characterized most TCR sequences. Using the classifier, cytomegalovirus status was reportedly diagnosed with high specificity and sensitivity. Analysis was carried out at a later point, and it linked a missense DCLRE1C variant to TCR beta V- and J-gene trimming.

J was trimmed by 0 bases and V by 11 bases; bases with no gene match: 12. Germline CDR1 MNHNY, CDR2 SVGAGI (reference sequence). The CDR3 extends over 15 amino acids. 60 Vbeta and 13 Jbeta primers were used in PCR. The table came from immunoSEQ multiplex PCR; TCRdb's copy has only in-frame clones and leaves some out. Of some 57,000 clones detected, 70% to 80% appear once; the ten largest clones hold just under 20%. Regarding this clone: Its cognate antigen is unknown.

The specimen sequenced was PBMCs. J is TRBJ2-7 and V is TRBV6-6; 8 positions agree with TRBD1. The TCR was taken from a woman aged 55-70 years in good health and CMV-seropositive. The CDR3 region is CASGTGTRSSYEQYF. Written as DNA, the CDR3 is TGTGCCTCCGGGACAGGAACCCGTAGCTCCTACGAGCAGTACTTC.